This T cell receptor (beta chain) appears in the sequencing data of a study of cytotoxic CD8 clonotypes in ibrutinib-treated CLL. Study-level information: Among the patients, roughly 12 presented as relapsed/refractory and about 15 as treatment-naive; roughly 17 showed unmutated IGHV. Mean values per sample were around 250,000 productive templates and around 96,000 productive rearrangements.

Findings and limits, study-wide: Clonality, elevated at ibrutinib response, dropped back toward baseline at progression. Treatment saw public clonotypes, which were uncommon, either contract or stay stable.

The trim removed 3 bases at V and 2 bases at J, leaving 11 bases unmatched. The CDR3 spans 17 residues. CDR1 is LGHNA, CDR2 YNFKEQ, per germline. Comment on this clone: What it recognizes is unknown.

Only in-frame clones appear in the TCRdb table, and some are missing; sequencing was by immunoSEQ multiplex PCR. The sample lists tens of thousands of clones; nearly 70% were seen once. This chain joins TRBV4-2 and TRBJ2-3; 7 bases fit TRBD2. This TCR was recovered from a human donor with chronic lymphocytic leukemia. Specimen: PBMCs, collected at disease progression, from a patient treated with ibrutinib. In DNA form, the CDR3 reads TGTGCCAGCAGCCATTCTGAGCGGGGCTATCTCACAGATACGCAGTATTTT. The encoded protein is CASSHSERGYLTDTQYF.